This T cell receptor beta chain appears in the sequencing data of a study of blood T cell repertoires in COVID-19. Trimming stripped 0 bases from V and 2 bases from J, with 10 bases between. This CDR3 comprises 15 residues. Looked up from germline, CDR1 is SGHRS and CDR2 is YFSETQ. This table comes from immunoSEQ multiplex PCR, and its TCRdb copy is limited to in-frame clones, with some not included. The table records about 21,000 clones, about 83% of them present only once. The rearrangement joins TRBV5-1 to TRBJ2-3; D is ambiguous. Sequenced input: peripheral blood. The origin of this receptor is a human donor in a cohort sampled during active COVID-19. The CDR3 DNA is TGCGCCAGCAGCTTGGGGGCCCGCGACACAGATACGCAGTATTTT. It specifies CASSLGARDTDTQYF.